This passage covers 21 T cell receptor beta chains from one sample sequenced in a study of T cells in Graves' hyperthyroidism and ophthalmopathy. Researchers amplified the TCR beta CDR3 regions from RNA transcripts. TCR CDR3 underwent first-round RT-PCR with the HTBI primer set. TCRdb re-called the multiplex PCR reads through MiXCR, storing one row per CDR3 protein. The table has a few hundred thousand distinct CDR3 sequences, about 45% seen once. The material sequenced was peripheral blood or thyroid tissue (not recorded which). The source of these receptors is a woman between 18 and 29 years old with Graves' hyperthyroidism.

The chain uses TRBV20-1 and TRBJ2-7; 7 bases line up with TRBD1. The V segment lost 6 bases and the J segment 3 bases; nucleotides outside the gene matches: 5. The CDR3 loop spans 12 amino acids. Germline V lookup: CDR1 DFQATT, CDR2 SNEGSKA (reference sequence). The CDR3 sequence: CSALWTGYEQYF. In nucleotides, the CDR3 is TGCAGTGCACTCTGGACAGGCTACGAGCAGTACTTC.

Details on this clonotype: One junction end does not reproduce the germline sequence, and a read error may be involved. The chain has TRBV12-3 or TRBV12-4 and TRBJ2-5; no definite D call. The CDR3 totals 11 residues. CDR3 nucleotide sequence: TGTGCCTGCAGCCAAGCTGAGACCCAGTACTTC. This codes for CACSQAETQYF.

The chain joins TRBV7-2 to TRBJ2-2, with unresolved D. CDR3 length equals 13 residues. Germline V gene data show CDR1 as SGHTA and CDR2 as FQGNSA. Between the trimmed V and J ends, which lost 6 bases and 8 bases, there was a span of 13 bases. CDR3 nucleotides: TGTGCCAGCAGAAAAGCTCCTGGTGGGGAGCTGTTTTTT. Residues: CASRKAPGGELFF.

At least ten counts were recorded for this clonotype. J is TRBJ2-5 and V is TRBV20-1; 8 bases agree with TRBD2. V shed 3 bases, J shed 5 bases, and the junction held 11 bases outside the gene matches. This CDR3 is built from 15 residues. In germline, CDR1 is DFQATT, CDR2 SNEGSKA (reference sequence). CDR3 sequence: CSARYGAGGVETQYF. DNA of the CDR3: TGCAGTGCTAGGTATGGCGCGGGAGGCGTGGAGACCCAGTACTTC.

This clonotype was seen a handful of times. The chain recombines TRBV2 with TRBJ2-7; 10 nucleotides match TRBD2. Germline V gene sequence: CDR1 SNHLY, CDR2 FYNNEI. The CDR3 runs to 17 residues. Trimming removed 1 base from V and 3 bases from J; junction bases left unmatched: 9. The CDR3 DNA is TGTGCCAGCAGTGAAGGGGCTAGCGGGAGAGGGGGCTACGAGCAGTACTTC. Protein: CASSEGASGRGGYEQYF.

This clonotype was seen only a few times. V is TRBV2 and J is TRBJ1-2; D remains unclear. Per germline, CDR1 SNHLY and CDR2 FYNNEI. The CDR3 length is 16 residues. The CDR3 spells CTTPSQRRENYYGYTF. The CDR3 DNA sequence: TGTACCACGCCCTCTCAGCGGAGGGAGAATTACTATGGCTACACCTTC.

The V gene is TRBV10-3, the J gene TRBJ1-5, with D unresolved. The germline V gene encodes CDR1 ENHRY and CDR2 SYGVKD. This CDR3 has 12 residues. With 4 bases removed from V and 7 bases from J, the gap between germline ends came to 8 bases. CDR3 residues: CAISGGRQPQHF. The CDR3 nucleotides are TGTGCCATCAGTGGCGGGCGGCAGCCCCAGCATTTT.

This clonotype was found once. CDR3 amino acids: CATSEQGWNTF. CDR3 DNA sequence: TGTGCCACCAGCGAACAGGGATGGAACACCTTC. V usage is TRBV15 and J usage is TRBJ1-2; D possibly corresponds to TRBD1 (6 bases). Germline V gene data show CDR1 as LNHNV and CDR2 as YYDKDF (reference sequence). The CDR3 contains 11 residues. The germline V and J ends were trimmed by 5 bases and 12 bases, with 13 bases remaining between them.

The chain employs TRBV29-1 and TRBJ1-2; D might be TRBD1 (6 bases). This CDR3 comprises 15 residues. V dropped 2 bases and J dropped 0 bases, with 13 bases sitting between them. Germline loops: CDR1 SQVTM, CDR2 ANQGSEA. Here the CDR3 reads CSVENRGAPNYGYTF. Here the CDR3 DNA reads TGCAGCGTTGAAAACCGGGGGGCTCCTAACTATGGCTACACCTTC.

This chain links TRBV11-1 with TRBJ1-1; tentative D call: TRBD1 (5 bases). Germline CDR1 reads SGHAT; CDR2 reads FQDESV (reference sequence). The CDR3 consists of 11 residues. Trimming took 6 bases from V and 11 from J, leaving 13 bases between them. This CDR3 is CASRPGPGAFF. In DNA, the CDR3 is TGTGCCAGCAGACCGGGGCCGGGGGCTTTCTTT.

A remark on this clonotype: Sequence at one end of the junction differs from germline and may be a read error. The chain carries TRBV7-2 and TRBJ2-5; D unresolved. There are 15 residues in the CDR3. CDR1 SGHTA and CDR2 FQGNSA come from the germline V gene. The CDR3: CASSQSLGRWETQYF. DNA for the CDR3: TGCGCCAGCAGCCAATCCCTGGGAAGGTGGGAGACCCAGTACTTC.

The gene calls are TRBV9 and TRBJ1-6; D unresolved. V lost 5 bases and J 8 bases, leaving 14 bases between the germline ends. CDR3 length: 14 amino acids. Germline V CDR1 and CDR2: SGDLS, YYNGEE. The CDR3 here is CASSGDQADSPLHF. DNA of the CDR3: TGTGCCAGCAGTGGAGATCAGGCAGATTCACCCCTCCACTTT.

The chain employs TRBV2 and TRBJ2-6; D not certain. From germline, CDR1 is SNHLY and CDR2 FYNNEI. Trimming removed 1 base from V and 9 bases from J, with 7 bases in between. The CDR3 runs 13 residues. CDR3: CASSEVADNVLTF. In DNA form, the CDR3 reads TGTGCCAGCAGTGAAGTTGCGGACAACGTCCTGACTTTC.

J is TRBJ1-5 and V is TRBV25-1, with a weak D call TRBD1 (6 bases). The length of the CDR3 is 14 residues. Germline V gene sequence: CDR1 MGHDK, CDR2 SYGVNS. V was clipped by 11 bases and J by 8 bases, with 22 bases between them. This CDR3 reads CAWSVLQGSEPQHF. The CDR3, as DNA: TGTGCCTGGAGTGTACTTCAGGGGAGTGAGCCCCAGCATTTT.

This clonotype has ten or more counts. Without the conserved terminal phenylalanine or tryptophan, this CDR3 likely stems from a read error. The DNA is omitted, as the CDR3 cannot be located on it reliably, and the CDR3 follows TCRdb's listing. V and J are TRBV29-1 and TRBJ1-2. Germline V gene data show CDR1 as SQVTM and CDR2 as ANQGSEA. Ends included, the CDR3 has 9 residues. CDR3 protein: CSVEDQGSL.

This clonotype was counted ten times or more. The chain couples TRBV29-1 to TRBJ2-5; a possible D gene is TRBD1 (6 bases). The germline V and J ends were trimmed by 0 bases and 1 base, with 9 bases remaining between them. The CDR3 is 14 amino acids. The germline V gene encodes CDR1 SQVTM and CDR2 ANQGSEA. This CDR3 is CSVEEGTLQETQYF. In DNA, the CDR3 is TGCAGCGTTGAAGAGGGGACACTCCAAGAGACCCAGTACTTC. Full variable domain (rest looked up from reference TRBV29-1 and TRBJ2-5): SAVISQKPSRDICQRGTSLTIQCQVDSQVTMMFWYRQQPGQSLTLIATANQGSEATYESGFVIDKFPISRPNLTFSTLTVSNMSPEDSSIYLCSVEEGTLQETQYFGPGTRLLVL.

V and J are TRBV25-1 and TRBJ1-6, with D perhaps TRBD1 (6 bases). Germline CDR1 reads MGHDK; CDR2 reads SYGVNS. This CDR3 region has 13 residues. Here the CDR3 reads CARPGQLNSPLHF. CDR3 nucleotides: TGTGCTAGACCAGGACAGCTGAATTCACCCCTCCACTTT.

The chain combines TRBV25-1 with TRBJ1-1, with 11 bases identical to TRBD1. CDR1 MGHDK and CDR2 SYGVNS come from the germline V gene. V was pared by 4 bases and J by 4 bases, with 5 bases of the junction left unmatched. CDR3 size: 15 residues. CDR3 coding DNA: TGTGCCAGCAGTGGCCGGACAGGGGGCACCACTGAAGCTTTCTTT. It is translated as CASSGRTGGTTEAFF.

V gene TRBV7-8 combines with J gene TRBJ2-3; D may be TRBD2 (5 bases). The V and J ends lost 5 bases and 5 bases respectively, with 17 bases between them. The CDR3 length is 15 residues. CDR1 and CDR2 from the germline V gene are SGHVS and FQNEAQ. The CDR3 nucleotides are TGTGCCAGCAGCCAACTAGTGGGAGTTGGAGATACGCAGTATTTT. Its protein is CASSQLVGVGDTQYF.

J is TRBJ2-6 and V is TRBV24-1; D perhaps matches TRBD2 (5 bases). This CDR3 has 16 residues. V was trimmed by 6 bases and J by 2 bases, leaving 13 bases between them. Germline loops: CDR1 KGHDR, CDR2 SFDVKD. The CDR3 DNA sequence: TGTGCCACCAGTTCGGTCGGGAAGCCTGGGGCCAACGTCCTGACTTTC. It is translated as CATSSVGKPGANVLTF.

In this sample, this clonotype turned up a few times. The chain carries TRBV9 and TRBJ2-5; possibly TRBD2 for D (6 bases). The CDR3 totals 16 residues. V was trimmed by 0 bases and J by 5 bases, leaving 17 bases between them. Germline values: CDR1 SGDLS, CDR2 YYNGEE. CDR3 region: CASSVVPGTSEETQYF. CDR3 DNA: TGTGCCAGCAGCGTAGTTCCGGGGACTTCGGAGGAGACCCAGTACTTC.